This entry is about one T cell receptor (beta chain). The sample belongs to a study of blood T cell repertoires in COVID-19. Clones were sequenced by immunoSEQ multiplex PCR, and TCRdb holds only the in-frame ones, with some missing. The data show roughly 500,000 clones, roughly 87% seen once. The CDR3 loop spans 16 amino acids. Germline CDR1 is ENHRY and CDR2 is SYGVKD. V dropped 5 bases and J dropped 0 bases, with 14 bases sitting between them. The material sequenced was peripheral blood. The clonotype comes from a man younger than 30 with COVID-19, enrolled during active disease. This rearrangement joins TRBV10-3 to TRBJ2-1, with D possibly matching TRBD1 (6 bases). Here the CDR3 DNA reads TGTGCCATCAGTAAAACGACAGGTAGCTCCTACAATGAGCAGTTCTTC. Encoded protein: CAISKTTGSSYNEQFF.